This T cell receptor (beta chain) is drawn from a study of blood T cell repertoires in COVID-19. This clone was seen just once. TCRdb keeps only in-frame clones here, not all; method: immunoSEQ multiplex PCR. The data hold 180,000 or so clones, with approximately 85% observed a single time. This CDR3 spans 16 amino acids. Germline CDR1 and CDR2: LNHDA and SQIVND (reference sequence). The V gene end was trimmed by 5 bases and the J gene end by 1 base; junction bases not matched to a gene: 8. The gene calls are TRBV19 and TRBJ1-5; 7 nucleotides agree with TRBD1. This clonotype was obtained from a woman at least 80 years old with acute or convalescent COVID-19. Material: peripheral blood. DNA for the CDR3: TGTGCCAGTAGTCTCCCGCGGGGACAGAGCAATCAGCCCCAGCATTTT. Amino acid sequence: CASSLPRGQSNQPQHF.